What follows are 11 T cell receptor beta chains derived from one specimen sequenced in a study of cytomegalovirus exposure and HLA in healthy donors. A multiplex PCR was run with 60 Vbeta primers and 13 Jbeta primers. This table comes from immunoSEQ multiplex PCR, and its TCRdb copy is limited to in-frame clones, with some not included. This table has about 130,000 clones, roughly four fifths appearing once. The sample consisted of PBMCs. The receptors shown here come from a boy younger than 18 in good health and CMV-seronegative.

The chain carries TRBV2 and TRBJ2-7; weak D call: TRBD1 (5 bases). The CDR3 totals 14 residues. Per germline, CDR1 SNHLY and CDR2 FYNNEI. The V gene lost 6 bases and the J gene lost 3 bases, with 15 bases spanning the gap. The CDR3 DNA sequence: TGTGCCAGCAGCCGCCAGGGATATGGCTACGAGCAGTACTTC. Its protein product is CASSRQGYGYEQYF.

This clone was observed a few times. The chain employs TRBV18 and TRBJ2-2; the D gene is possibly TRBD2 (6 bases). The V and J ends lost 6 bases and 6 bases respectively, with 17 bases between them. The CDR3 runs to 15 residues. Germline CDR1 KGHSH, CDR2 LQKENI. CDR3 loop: CASSVPGAPAGELFF. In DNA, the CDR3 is TGTGCCAGCTCGGTCCCGGGAGCCCCGGCCGGGGAGCTGTTTTTT.

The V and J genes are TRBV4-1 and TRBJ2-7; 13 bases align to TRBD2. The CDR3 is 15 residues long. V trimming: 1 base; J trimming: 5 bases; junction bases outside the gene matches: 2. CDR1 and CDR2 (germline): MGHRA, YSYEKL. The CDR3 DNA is TGCGCCAGCAGCCAAGTTGGACTAGCGGGAGACGAGCAGTACTTC. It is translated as CASSQVGLAGDEQYF.

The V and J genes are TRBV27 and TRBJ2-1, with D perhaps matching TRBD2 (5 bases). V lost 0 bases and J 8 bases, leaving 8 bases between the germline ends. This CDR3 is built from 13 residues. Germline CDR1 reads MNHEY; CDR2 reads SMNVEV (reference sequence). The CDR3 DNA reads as TGTGCCAGCAGTTTATCGCCGGAGGATGAGCAGTTCTTC. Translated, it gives CASSLSPEDEQFF.

This CDR3 is CASRGTSGRNTGELFF. CDR3 sequence (DNA): TGTGCCAGCAGGGGGACTAGCGGGAGAAACACCGGGGAGCTGTTTTTT. The V call is TRBV2, the J call TRBJ2-2; 14 bases align to TRBD2. CDR3 length: 16 amino acids. CDR1 SNHLY and CDR2 FYNNEI come from the germline V gene. V was pared by 6 bases and J by 2 bases, with 2 bases of the junction left unmatched.

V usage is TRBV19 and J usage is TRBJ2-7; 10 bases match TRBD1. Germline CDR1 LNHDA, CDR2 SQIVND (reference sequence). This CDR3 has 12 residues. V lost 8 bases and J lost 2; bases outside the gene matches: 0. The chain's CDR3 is CASGQGAYEQYF. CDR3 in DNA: TGTGCCAGTGGACAGGGGGCCTACGAGCAGTACTTC.

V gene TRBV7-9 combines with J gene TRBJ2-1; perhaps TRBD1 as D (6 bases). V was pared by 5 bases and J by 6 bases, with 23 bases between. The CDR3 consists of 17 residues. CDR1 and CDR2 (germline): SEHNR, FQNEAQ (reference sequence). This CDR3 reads CASSPQVGHPGVNEQFF. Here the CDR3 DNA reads TGTGCCAGCAGCCCGCAGGTGGGTCACCCAGGGGTCAATGAGCAGTTCTTC.

The CDR3 is CASRLGQGFKDTIYF. The CDR3 DNA is TGTGCCAGCAGGCTTGGACAGGGCTTCAAGGACACCATATATTTT. V is TRBV6-5 and J is TRBJ1-3; 8 nucleotides agree with TRBD1. The junction had 12 bases not matched to a gene; V was cut back by 6 bases and J by 8 bases. This CDR3 region has 15 residues. CDR1 is MNHEY, CDR2 SVGAGI, per germline.

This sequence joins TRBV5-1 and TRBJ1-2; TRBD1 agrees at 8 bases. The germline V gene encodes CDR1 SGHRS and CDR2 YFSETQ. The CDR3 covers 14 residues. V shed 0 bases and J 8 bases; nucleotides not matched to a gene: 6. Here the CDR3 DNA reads TGCGCCAGCAGCTTGGAGACAGGGGCGGAGGGCTACACCTTC. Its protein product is CASSLETGAEGYTF.

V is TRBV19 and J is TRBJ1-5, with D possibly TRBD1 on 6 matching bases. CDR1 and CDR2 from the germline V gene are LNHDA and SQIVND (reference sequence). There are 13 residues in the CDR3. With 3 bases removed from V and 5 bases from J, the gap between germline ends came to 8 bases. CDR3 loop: CASSINRDQPQHF. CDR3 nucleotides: TGTGCCAGTAGTATCAACAGGGATCAGCCCCAGCATTTT.

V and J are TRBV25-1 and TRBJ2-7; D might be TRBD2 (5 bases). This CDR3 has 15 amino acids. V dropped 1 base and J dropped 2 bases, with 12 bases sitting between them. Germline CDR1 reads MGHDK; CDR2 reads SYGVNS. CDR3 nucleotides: TGTGCCAGCAGTGAATCAGGTGGGAGCGCCTACGAGCAGTACTTC. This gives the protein CASSESGGSAYEQYF.